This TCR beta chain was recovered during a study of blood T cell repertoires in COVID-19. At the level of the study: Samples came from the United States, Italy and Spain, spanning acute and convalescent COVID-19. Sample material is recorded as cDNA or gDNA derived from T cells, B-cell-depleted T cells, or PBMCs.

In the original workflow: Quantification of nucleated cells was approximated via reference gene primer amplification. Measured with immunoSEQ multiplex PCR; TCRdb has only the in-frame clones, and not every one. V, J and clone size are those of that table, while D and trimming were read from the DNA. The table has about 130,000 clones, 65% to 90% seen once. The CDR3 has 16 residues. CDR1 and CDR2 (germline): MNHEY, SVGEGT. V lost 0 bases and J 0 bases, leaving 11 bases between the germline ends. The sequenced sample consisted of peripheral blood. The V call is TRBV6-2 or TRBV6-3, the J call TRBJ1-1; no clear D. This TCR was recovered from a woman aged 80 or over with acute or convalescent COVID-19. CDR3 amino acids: CASSYSTDGMNTEAFF. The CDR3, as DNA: TGTGCCAGCAGTTACTCCACCGACGGGATGAACACTGAAGCTTTCTTT.